The TCR beta chain described here comes from a study of memory CD4+ T cells and cytomegalovirus serostatus. Across the study: Healthy Belgian adult donors included about 10 CMV-positive and approximately 25 CMV-negative people.

Per germline, CDR1 LNHDA and CDR2 SQIVND (reference sequence). Trimming cost V 5 bases and J 5 bases; bases outside gene matches: 7. The CDR3 length is 16 residues. Study-level results: CD4+ memory repertoires contained 67 of 164 reported CMV TCRbeta sequences. A US-trained random forest predicted CMV serostatus with median AUC around 0.9.

Here immunoSEQ multiplex PCR was the method, and the copy in TCRdb shows in-frame clones only, minus some. The sample records approximately 50,000 clones, about three quarters being singletons. Details on this clone: What it binds is not known.

The sort gate was single viable CD3+CD4+CD8-CD45RO+ cells for memory CD4+ T cells. Positive selection with CD4 microbeads enriched total CD4+ T cells. The TCR comes from an adult in good health and CMV-seropositive. The sample consisted of memory CD4+ T cells from blood. The rearrangement joins TRBV19 to TRBJ2-4, with 12 bases identical to TRBD2. CDR3 sequence: CASSGRLAGDQNIQYF. CDR3 bases: TGTGCCAGTAGTGGACGACTAGCGGGAGATCAAAACATTCAGTACTTC.